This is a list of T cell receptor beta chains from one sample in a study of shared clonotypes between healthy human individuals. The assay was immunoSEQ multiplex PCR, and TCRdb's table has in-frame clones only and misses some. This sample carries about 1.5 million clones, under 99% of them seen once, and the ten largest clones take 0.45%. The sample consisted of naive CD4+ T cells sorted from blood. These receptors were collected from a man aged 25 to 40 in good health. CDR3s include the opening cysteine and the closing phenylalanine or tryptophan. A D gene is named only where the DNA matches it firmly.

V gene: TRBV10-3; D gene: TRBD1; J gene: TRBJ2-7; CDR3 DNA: TGTGCCATCAGTGAGACCGGGACAGGGTTTTACGAGCAGTACTTC; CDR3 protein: CAISETGTGFYEQYF
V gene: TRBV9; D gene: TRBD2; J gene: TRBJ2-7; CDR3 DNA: TGTGCCAGCGCTAGCGGGAGGGCCTCAGAGCAGTACTTC; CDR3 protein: CASASGRASEQYF
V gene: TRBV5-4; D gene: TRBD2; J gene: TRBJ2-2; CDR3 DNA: TGTGCCAGCAGCCCCCTAGCGGGAGTGAACACCGGGGAGCTGTTTTTT; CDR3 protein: CASSPLAGVNTGELFF
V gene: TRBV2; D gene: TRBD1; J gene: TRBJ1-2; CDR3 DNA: TGTGCCAGCGCCAGGGGCCCGCCGGGACAGACAATCAATGGCTACACCTTC; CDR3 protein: CASARGPPGQTINGYTF
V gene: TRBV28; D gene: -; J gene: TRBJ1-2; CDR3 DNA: TGTGCCAGCAGTTTATTGGACGGAAACCTAGAGGATGGCTACACCTTC; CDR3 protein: CASSLLDGNLEDGYTF
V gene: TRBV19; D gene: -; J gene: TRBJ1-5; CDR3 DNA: TGTGCCACCTCCGGACGGAGCAATCAGCCCCAGCATTTT; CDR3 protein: CATSGRSNQPQHF
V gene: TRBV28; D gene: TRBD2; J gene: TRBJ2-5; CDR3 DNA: TGTGCCAGCAGTTCCCCCCGGCGGGCATCCTATGCCACTAGCGGGAGCGAGACCCAGTACTTC; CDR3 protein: CASSSPRRASYATSGSETQYF
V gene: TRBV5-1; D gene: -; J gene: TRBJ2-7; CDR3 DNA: TGCGCCAGCAGCTTGGGGCGGGTGAGCTCCTACGAGCAGTACTTC; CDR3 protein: CASSLGRVSSYEQYF
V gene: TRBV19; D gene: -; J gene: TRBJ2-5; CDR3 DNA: TGTGCCAGTAGTATAGGCGCGACGGCGGAGACCCAGTACTTC; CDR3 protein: CASSIGATAETQYF
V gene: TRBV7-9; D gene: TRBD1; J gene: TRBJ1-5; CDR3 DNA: TGTGCCAGCAGCCGGGGGGACAGGGGCAATCAGCCCCAGCATTTT; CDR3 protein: CASSRGDRGNQPQHF